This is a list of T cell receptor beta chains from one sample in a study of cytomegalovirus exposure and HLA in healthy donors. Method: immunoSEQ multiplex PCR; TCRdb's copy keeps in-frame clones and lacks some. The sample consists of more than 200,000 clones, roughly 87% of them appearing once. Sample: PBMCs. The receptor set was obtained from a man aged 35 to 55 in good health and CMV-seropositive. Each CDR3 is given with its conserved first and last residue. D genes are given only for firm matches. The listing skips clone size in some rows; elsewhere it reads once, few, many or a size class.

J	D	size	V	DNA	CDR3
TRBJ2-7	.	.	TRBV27	TGTGCCAGCAGCGGACTTTCCTACGAGCAGTACTTC	CASSGLSYEQYF
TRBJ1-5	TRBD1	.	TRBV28	TGTGCCAGCAGCCCTGACAGGGGCGTAGGACAGCCCCAGCATTTT	CASSPDRGVGQPQHF
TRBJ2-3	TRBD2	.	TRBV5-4	TGTGCCAGCAGCTTGGGACTAGCGGGAGGCGCAGATACGCAGTATTTT	CASSLGLAGGADTQYF
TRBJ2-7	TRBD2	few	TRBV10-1	TGCGCCAGCAGTGTGGGACTAGCGGGAGGATCCTACGAGCAGTACTTC	CASSVGLAGGSYEQYF
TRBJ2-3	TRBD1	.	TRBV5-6	TGTGCCAGCAGCCGAGGGACAGGGGTCACAGATACGCAGTATTTT	CASSRGTGVTDTQYF
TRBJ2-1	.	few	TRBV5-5	TGTGCCAGCAGCGGGTTCCCGACTAGGAATGATGACGAGCAGTTCTTC	CASSGFPTRNDDEQFF
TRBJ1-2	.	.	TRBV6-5	TGTGCCAGCAGCCGAACAGGACCTAACTATGGCTACACCTTC	CASSRTGPNYGYTF
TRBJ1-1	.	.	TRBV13	TGTGCCAGCAGCTTTGACAGAAGGAACACTGAAGCTTTCTTT	CASSFDRRNTEAFF
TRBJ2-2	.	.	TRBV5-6	TGTGCCAGCAGCTTAAGAGGGAACACCGGGGAGCTGTTTTTT	CASSLRGNTGELFF
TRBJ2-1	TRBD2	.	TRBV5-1	TGCGCCAGTATTCCCGGGACTAGCGGCCACAAGGAGCAGTTCTTC	CASIPGTSGHKEQFF
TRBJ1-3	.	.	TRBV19	TGTGCCAGTAGTCACATTACCTCTGGAAACACCATATATTTT	CASSHITSGNTIYF
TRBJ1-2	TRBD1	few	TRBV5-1	TGCGCCAGCAGCCTGGGACAGGGGCCCTGGGATGGCTACACCTTC	CASSLGQGPWDGYTF
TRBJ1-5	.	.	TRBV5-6	TGTGCCAGCAGCTTGAGTTTGAGCTCTGGTGGCAATCAGCCCCAGCATTTT	CASSLSLSSGGNQPQHF
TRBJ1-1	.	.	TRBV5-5	TGTGCCAGCAGCATCGAAAGGGGCACTGAAGCTTTCTTT	CASSIERGTEAFF
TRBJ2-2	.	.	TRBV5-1	TGCGCCAGCAGCTTGGGAGGGTTCGGGGAGCTGTTTTTT	CASSLGGFGELFF
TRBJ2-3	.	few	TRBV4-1	TGCGCCAGCAGCCAAACTGACAGATCCTTTGGTACGCAGTATTTT	CASSQTDRSFGTQYF